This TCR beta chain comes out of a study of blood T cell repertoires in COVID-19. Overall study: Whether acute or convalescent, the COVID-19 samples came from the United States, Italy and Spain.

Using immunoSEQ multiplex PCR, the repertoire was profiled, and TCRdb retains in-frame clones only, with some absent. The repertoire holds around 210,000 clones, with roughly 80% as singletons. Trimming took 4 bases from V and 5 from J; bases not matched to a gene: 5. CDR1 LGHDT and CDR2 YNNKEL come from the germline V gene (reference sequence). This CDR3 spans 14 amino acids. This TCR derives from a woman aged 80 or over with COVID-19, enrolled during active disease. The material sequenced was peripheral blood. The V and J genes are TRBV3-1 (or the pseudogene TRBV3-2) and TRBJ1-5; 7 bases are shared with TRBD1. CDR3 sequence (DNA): TGTGCCAGCAGCCCCGGGACAGAGCATCAGCCCCAGCATTTT. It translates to CASSPGTEHQPQHF.